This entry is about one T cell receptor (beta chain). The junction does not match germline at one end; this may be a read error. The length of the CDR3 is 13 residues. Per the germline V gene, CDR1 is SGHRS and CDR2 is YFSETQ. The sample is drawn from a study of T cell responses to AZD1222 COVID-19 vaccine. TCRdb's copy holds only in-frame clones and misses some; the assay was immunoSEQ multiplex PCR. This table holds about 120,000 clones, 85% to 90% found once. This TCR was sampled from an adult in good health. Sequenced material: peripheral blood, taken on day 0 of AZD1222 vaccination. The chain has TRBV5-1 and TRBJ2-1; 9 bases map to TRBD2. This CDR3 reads CASSLDEGLAPLF. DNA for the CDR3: TGCGCCAGCAGCTTGGACGAGGGACTAGCTCCCCTCTTC.